The T cell receptor (beta chain) under discussion was sequenced for a study of patients and donors after allogeneic stem cell transplantation. This clonotype was seen repeatedly, ten times or more. Germline-derived CDR1 and CDR2 are SEHNR and FQNEAQ (reference sequence). The CDR3 loop spans 14 amino acids. The ends lost 2 bases at V and 5 bases at J; junction bases unmatched: 1. Using its own MiXCR run on the RT-PCR reads, TCRdb lists one record per CDR3 protein. The table has roughly 880,000 distinct CDR3 sequences, roughly 18% seen once. This receptor was taken from a human donor who was either an allogeneic HSCT recipient or a stem cell or donor lymphocyte infusion donor (not recorded which). It is not recorded whose cells these are; they may come from a transplant donor. The sample taken for sequencing was blood, either unsorted or a sorted T cell fraction (not recorded which). This chain connects TRBV7-9 to TRBJ2-3, with 10 bases aligning to TRBD2. The CDR3 loop reads CASSLLAGVDTQYF. As DNA, the CDR3 is TGTGCCAGCAGCTTACTAGCGGGAGTAGATACGCAGTATTTT.